Below, 27 T cell receptor beta chains from the same sample are listed, as sequenced in a study of blood T cell repertoires in COVID-19. Profiled with immunoSEQ multiplex PCR; TCRdb holds only in-frame clones, not every one. The sample consists of 40,000 to 60,000 clones, 79% of them appearing once. Specimen: peripheral blood. These receptor sequences come from a man between 70 and 80 years old with acute or convalescent COVID-19.

The rearrangement uses TRBV30 and TRBJ1-1, with D unclear. This CDR3 comprises 12 residues. Germline V lookup: CDR1 GTSNPN, CDR2 SVGIG (reference sequence). V was cut by 3 bases and J by 2 bases, with 7 bases left in between. CDR3 nucleotide sequence: TGTGCCTGGAGGAGCCCAAACACTGAAGCTTTCTTT. It is translated as CAWRSPNTEAFF.

By share of the sample, this clone is medium-sized. Other DNA sequences in this specimen translate into the identical CDR3. The rearrangement links TRBV28 to TRBJ2-5; unclear D gene. The CDR3 consists of 17 residues. Trimming pared 10 bases from V and 5 bases from J, leaving 29 bases between. CDR1 is MDHEN and CDR2 is SYDVKM in the germline V gene. The CDR3 DNA sequence: TGTGCCATCGGTAAGCTGGGCCCGATGGCCCGACGGGAGACCCAGTACTTC. Translating gives CAIGKLGPMARRETQYF.

The chain employs TRBV30 and TRBJ2-7, with D maybe TRBD2 (5 bases). The germline V gene has CDR1 GTSNPN and CDR2 SVGIG (reference sequence). Trimming shortened V by 0 bases and J by 3 bases, and 9 bases separated the two germline ends. This CDR3 contains 13 residues. CDR3 DNA sequence: TGTGCCTGGAGTGTGGACTCAAACTACGAGCAGTACTTC. Translated, it gives CAWSVDSNYEQYF.

V and J are TRBV19 and TRBJ2-5, with TRBD2 matching 7 bases. Looked up from germline, CDR1 is LNHDA and CDR2 is SQIVND (reference sequence). J gave up 5 bases and V 2 bases, and 5 bases lay outside the gene matches. This CDR3 is built from 14 residues. CDR3 DNA: TGTGCCAGTAGTATAAAAAGCGGGATTGAGACCCAGTACTTC. As protein: CASSIKSGIETQYF.

The chain joins TRBV24-1 to TRBJ2-1; a possible D gene is TRBD2 (6 bases). V was trimmed by 2 bases and J by 13 bases, leaving 8 bases between them. Germline CDR1 and CDR2: KGHDR and SFDVKD. The CDR3 totals 11 residues. In nucleotides, the CDR3 is TGTGCCACCAGTGATTCGGGGGAACAGTTCTTC. This codes for CATSDSGEQFF.

The gene calls are TRBV2 and TRBJ2-1; D not resolved. Trimming removed 4 bases from V and 5 bases from J, with 12 bases in between. The CDR3 is made up of 14 amino acids. In germline, CDR1 is SNHLY, CDR2 FYNNEI. The CDR3 loop is CASSVSYVNNEQFF. The CDR3 nucleotides are TGTGCCAGCAGTGTTTCCTACGTAAACAATGAGCAGTTCTTC.

The chain links TRBV27 to TRBJ2-3; D not resolved. The V gene lost 6 bases and the J gene lost 4 bases, with 11 bases spanning the gap. Germline V CDR1 and CDR2: MNHEY, SMNVEV (reference sequence). The CDR3 totals 13 residues. CDR3 nucleotides: TGTGCCAGCAGGCAAGCAATGGCAGATACGCAGTATTTT. It specifies CASRQAMADTQYF.

The chain employs TRBV30 and TRBJ2-2; weak D call: TRBD2 (5 bases). The CDR3 loop spans 12 amino acids. V lost 4 bases and J 4 bases, leaving 7 bases between the germline ends. CDR1 and CDR2 (germline): GTSNPN, SVGIG (reference sequence). The CDR3 region has the DNA TGTGCCTGGATTGCGGGCACCGGGGAGCTGTTTTTT. This codes for CAWIAGTGELFF.

Within the sample, this clone is medium-sized. The rearrangement joins TRBV28 to TRBJ1-4; TRBD1 matches 7 bases. This CDR3 contains 16 residues. In germline, CDR1 is MDHEN, CDR2 SYDVKM. V gave up 4 bases and J gave up 9 bases; unmatched junction bases: 14. The CDR3 coding sequence is TGTGCCAGCAGTTCAATGACAGGGTCCGGGGCGAAAAAACTGTTTTTT. This gives the protein CASSSMTGSGAKKLFF. Full variable domain (remainder filled in from reference TRBV28 and TRBJ1-4): DVKVTQSSRYLVKRTGEKVFLECVQDMDHENMFWYRQDPGLGLRLIYFSYDVKMKEKGDIPEGYSVSREKKERFSLILESASTNQTSMYLCASSSMTGSGAKKLFFGSGTQLSVL.

In its sample, this clone ranks as medium-sized. The chain links TRBV7-8 to TRBJ2-5, with a possible D match to TRBD2 (5 bases). The V and J ends lost 2 bases and 3 bases respectively, with 19 bases between them. This CDR3 region has 17 residues. Germline V gives CDR1 SGHVS, CDR2 FQNEAQ. CDR3 DNA: TGTGCCAGCAGCTTATTAGCGTTGGGCAACAAAAAAGAGACCCAGTACTTC. Amino acid sequence: CASSLLALGNKKETQYF.

The V and J genes are TRBV4-1 and TRBJ2-7, with 10 bases that match TRBD2. Germline V lookup: CDR1 MGHRA, CDR2 YSYEKL. This CDR3 is 16 amino acids long. The junction had 6 bases not matched to a gene; V was cut back by 0 bases and J by 4 bases. This CDR3 reads CASSQEKTSGMYEQYF. CDR3 DNA: TGCGCCAGCAGCCAAGAAAAAACTAGCGGGATGTACGAGCAGTACTTC.

The chain recombines TRBV7-2 with TRBJ2-1, with D possibly matching TRBD2 (6 bases). The CDR3 totals 15 residues. Between the trimmed V and J ends, which lost 8 bases and 2 bases, there was a span of 16 bases. The germline V gene has CDR1 SGHTA and CDR2 FQGNSA. CDR3 region: CASGSLAGPYNEQFF. Here the CDR3 DNA reads TGTGCCAGCGGTAGTTTGGCGGGGCCCTACAATGAGCAGTTCTTC.

The CDR3 DNA is TGTGCCATCAGCGACGGGACAGGGGGTGGCTACACCTTC. Its translation: CAISDGTGGGYTF. The gene calls are TRBV10-3 and TRBJ1-2, with 11 nucleotides matching TRBD1. V shed 6 bases and J 7 bases; nucleotides not matched to a gene: 4. The CDR3 spans 13 residues. Germline loops: CDR1 ENHRY, CDR2 SYGVKD.

The gene calls are TRBV29-1 and TRBJ2-2, with TRBD1 matching 7 bases. V dropped 7 bases and J dropped 4; count of bases not matched to a gene: 6. The CDR3 length is 13 residues. CDR1 is SQVTM, CDR2 ANQGSEA, per germline. This chain's CDR3 is CSASTGTTGELFF. CDR3 sequence (DNA): TGCAGCGCGTCGACAGGGACCACCGGGGAGCTGTTTTTT.

This chain joins TRBV5-8 and TRBJ1-2; 9 nucleotides align to TRBD1. CDR3 size: 15 residues. CDR1 is SGHTS, CDR2 YDEGEE, per germline. J lost 5 bases, V lost 1 base, and 6 bases had no gene match. CDR3 bases: TGTGCCAGCAGCTTGACCGGGACAGGGTCATATGGCTACACCTTC. The encoded protein is CASSLTGTGSYGYTF. Filled out from reference TRBV5-8 and TRBJ1-2, the complete variable domain reads EAGVTQSPTHLIKTRGQQATLRCSPISGHTSVYWYQQALGLGLQFLLWYDEGEERNRGNFPPRFSGRQFPNYSSELNVNALELEDSALYLCASSLTGTGSYGYTFGSGTRLTVV.

The V call is TRBV6-2 or TRBV6-3, the J call TRBJ2-5, with 10 bases fitting TRBD2. Germline CDR1 and CDR2: MNHEY and SVGEGT. V was pared by 2 bases and J by 7 bases, with 7 bases of the junction left unmatched. The CDR3 is 15 amino acids. CDR3 loop: CASSYPISGRWTQYF. CDR3 DNA: TGTGCCAGCAGTTACCCAATTAGCGGGAGGTGGACCCAGTACTTC.

Worth noting for this clone: The same CDR3 arises from other DNA sequences in this sample as well. The chain carries TRBV18 and TRBJ1-2; 7 bases are a match to TRBD1. The CDR3 is made up of 13 amino acids. CDR1 and CDR2 from the germline V gene are KGHSH and LQKENI. V dropped 3 bases and J dropped 5; count of bases not matched to a gene: 3. CDR3 protein: CASSPDRDYGYTF. Here the CDR3 DNA reads TGTGCCAGCTCACCTGACAGGGATTATGGCTACACCTTC.

The chain is built from TRBV29-1 and TRBJ2-3; 9 positions match TRBD2. The CDR3 is 16 residues long. The V gene end was trimmed by 4 bases and the J gene end by 0 bases; junction bases not matched to a gene: 8. Germline CDR1 SQVTM, CDR2 ANQGSEA. The CDR3 DNA reads TGCAGCGTTGTGTTGCTAGCGGGGTATAGCACAGATACGCAGTATTTT. Protein: CSVVLLAGYSTDTQYF.

The chain carries TRBV5-1 and TRBJ1-2; D unclear. Germline V gene sequence: CDR1 SGHRS, CDR2 YFSETQ. Trimming left V 0 bases short and J 1 base short, with 7 bases between. There are 14 residues in the CDR3. The CDR3 reads CASSLAGDNYGYTF. Written as DNA, the CDR3 is TGCGCCAGCAGCTTGGCCGGAGATAACTATGGCTACACCTTC.

The chain joins TRBV7-2 to TRBJ2-1, with 7 bases lining up with TRBD2. The CDR3 is 16 amino acids. Germline loops: CDR1 SGHTA, CDR2 FQGNSA. V shed 6 bases and J 0 bases; nucleotides not matched to a gene: 8. CDR3 in amino acids: CASSPRQRGSYNEQFF. The CDR3, as DNA: TGTGCCAGCAGTCCCCGCCAGCGGGGCTCCTACAATGAGCAGTTCTTC.

The chain carries TRBV11-3 and TRBJ1-2, with 8 positions matching TRBD1. Losses at the gene ends were 6 bases for V and 8 bases for J; bases not matched to a gene: 14. Germline values: CDR1 SGHNT, CDR2 YENEEA. The CDR3 is 15 residues long. The CDR3 nucleotides read TGTGCCAGCAGTGAGGGGGGGACAGGAGGAGTCGGCTACACCTTC. It translates to CASSEGGTGGVGYTF.

The chain couples TRBV10-1 to TRBJ2-7; TRBD2 matches 8 bases. The CDR3 runs 14 residues. Germline CDR1 WNHNN, CDR2 SYGVQD (reference sequence). The V segment lost 6 bases and the J segment 1 base; nucleotides outside the gene matches: 5. For the CDR3, the DNA is TGCGCCAGCAGCGTGGCTAGCGGGTCCTACGAGCAGTACTTC. Translating gives CASSVASGSYEQYF.

This clone was counted a few times. The rearrangement joins TRBV19 to TRBJ2-7, with TRBD1 identical over 7 bases. V lost 7 bases and J lost 0; bases outside the gene matches: 6. Germline loops: CDR1 LNHDA, CDR2 SQIVND (reference sequence). This CDR3 comprises 14 residues. The CDR3 loop is CASTARDSSYEQYF. The CDR3 nucleotides read TGTGCCAGTACCGCCCGGGACAGCTCCTACGAGCAGTACTTC.

The V and J genes are TRBV5-4 and TRBJ2-1; 10 bases align to TRBD2. CDR1 SGHNT and CDR2 YYREEE come from the germline V gene (reference sequence). Germline trimming cut 0 bases from V and 0 bases from J; bases unmatched to any gene: 6. The CDR3 sequence is 18 residues long. The chain's CDR3 is CASSLGTSGVGSYNEQFF. CDR3 nucleotides: TGTGCCAGCAGCTTGGGGACTAGCGGAGTTGGCTCCTACAATGAGCAGTTCTTC.

The chain combines TRBV4-3 with TRBJ1-2, with D perhaps TRBD1 (5 bases). Trimming removed 4 bases at V and 1 base at J, with 19 bases between. CDR1 and CDR2 (germline): LGHNA, YSLEER. This CDR3 is built from 17 residues. CDR3 sequence: CASSLSSAGRGNYGYTF. In DNA form, the CDR3 reads TGCGCCAGCAGCCTTTCCTCCGCAGGGAGGGGTAACTATGGCTACACCTTC.

V usage is TRBV5-4 and J usage is TRBJ2-1; unclear D gene. The V gene lost 3 bases and the J gene lost 0 bases, with 13 bases spanning the gap. The CDR3 contains 16 residues. The germline CDR1 and CDR2 sequences are SGHNT and YYREEE (reference sequence). CDR3 loop: CASSSPRLNSYNEQFF. CDR3 nucleotides: TGTGCCAGCAGCTCCCCCCGACTGAACTCCTACAATGAGCAGTTCTTC.

This rearrangement joins TRBV19 to TRBJ2-3; TRBD2 is a possible D gene (6 bases). The CDR3 runs to 16 residues. Germline CDR1 reads LNHDA; CDR2 reads SQIVND (reference sequence). The germline V and J ends were trimmed by 5 bases and 1 base, with 16 bases remaining between them. CDR3 nucleotides: TGTGCCAGTAGTGACACCGGGACTCCTGGCACAGATACGCAGTATTTT. Its translation is CASSDTGTPGTDTQYF.